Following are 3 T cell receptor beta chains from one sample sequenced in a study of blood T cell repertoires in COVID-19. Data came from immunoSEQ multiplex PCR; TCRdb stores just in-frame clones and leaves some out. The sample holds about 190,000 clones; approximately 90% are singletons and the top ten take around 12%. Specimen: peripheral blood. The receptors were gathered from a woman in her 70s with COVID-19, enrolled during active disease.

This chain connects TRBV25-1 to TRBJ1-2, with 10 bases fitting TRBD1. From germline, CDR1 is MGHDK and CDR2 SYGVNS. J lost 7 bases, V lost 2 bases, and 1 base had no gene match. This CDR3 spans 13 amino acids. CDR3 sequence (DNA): TGTGCCAGCAGTGAAAGACAGGGGGCTGGCTACACCTTC. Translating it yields CASSERQGAGYTF.

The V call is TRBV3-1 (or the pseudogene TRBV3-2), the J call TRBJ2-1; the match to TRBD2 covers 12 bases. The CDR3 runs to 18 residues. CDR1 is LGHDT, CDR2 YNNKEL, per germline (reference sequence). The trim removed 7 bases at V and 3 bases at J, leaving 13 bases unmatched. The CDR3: CASTPRGGTSGFYNEQFF. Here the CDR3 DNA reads TGTGCCAGCACCCCCAGGGGTGGGACTAGCGGGTTCTACAATGAGCAGTTCTTC.

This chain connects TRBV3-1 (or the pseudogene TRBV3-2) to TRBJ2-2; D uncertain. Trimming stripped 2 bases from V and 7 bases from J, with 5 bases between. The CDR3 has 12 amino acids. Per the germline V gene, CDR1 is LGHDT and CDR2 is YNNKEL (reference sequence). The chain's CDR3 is CASSQNIGELFF. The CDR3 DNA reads TGTGCCAGCAGCCAAAATATCGGGGAGCTGTTTTTT.